Presented here are 5 T cell receptor beta chains from one specimen sequenced in a study of blood T cell repertoires in COVID-19. Some clones are missing from TCRdb's copy, which holds only in-frame ones; the method was immunoSEQ multiplex PCR. The repertoire has about 160,000 clones, about 86% of them found once; the top ten carry around 7%. The sequencing input was peripheral blood. The receptors stem from a man aged 50 to 59 with active or convalescent COVID-19.

The chain's CDR3 is CASSPRLAGGDYEQYF. DNA of the CDR3: TGCGCCAGCAGCCCCCGCCTGGCGGGGGGGGACTACGAGCAGTACTTC. V is TRBV4-1 and J is TRBJ2-7, with TRBD2 matching 9 bases. The V segment lost 4 bases and the J segment 3 bases; nucleotides outside the gene matches: 10. The CDR3 totals 16 residues. Per germline, CDR1 MGHRA and CDR2 YSYEKL.

This chain's CDR3 is CASSQEQSGDGYTF. The CDR3 bases are TGCGCCAGCAGCCAAGAACAGTCGGGGGATGGCTACACCTTC. V is TRBV4-3 and J is TRBJ1-2; D is possibly TRBD1 (5 bases). V gave up 0 bases and J gave up 6 bases, with 11 bases separating them. CDR1 is LGHNA and CDR2 is YSLEER in the germline V gene. This CDR3 region has 14 residues.

The J gene is TRBJ1-2, the V gene TRBV3-1 (or the pseudogene TRBV3-2); D is unclear. The germline CDR1 and CDR2 sequences are LGHDT and YNNKEL (reference sequence). CDR3 length equals 12 residues. Trimming cost V 8 bases and J 6 bases, with 13 bases left between them. CDR3 loop: CASWRAVDGYTF. CDR3 nucleotides: TGTGCCAGCTGGAGGGCGGTAGATGGCTACACCTTC.

The chain carries TRBV5-4 and TRBJ2-5, with D possibly TRBD1 on 6 matching bases. In germline, CDR1 is SGHNT, CDR2 YYREEE (reference sequence). The CDR3 covers 14 residues. Trimming pared 0 bases from V and 5 bases from J, leaving 11 bases between. CDR3 coding DNA: TGTGCCAGCAGCTTGGAAGGGGGTCGCGAGACCCAGTACTTC. Its translation is CASSLEGGRETQYF.

V gene TRBV13 combines with J gene TRBJ2-1, with 9 positions matching TRBD1. Germline CDR1 is PRHDT and CDR2 is FYEKMQ (reference sequence). The CDR3 runs 16 residues. After removal of 5 bases from V and 6 bases from J, the junction contained 11 bases not matched to a gene. The CDR3 region has the DNA TGTGCCAGCAGCCTCGGACAGGGGACGTTGGGCAATGAGCAGTTCTTC. It yields the protein CASSLGQGTLGNEQFF.